The T cell receptor beta chain described here comes from a study of T cells after yellow fever vaccination. MiXCR was run by TCRdb on the 5' RACE reads, yielding one entry per CDR3 protein. The sample has 250,000 to 350,000 distinct CDR3 sequences; roughly 8.7% are singletons. This clonotype occurred many times. The source of this sequence is a man in his late teens or twenties who received the YFV17D yellow fever vaccine. The sequenced sample was CD4+ T cells sorted from PBMCs, obtained 5 days after the yellow fever booster vaccination.

The DNA of the CDR3 is TGTGCCAGCAGCGTCGGGAGGCTTGAGGGCTACACCTTC. Amino acid sequence: CASSVGRLEGYTF. The chain links TRBV7-9 to TRBJ1-2; unclear D gene. The germline CDR1 and CDR2 sequences are SEHNR and FQNEAQ (reference sequence). V dropped 5 bases and J dropped 8 bases, with 15 bases sitting between them. There are 13 residues in the CDR3.